These 29 T cell receptor beta chains originate from one sample sequenced in a study of T cells in Graves' hyperthyroidism and ophthalmopathy. The investigators amplified TCR beta CDR3 regions from RNA transcripts. TCR CDR3 underwent first-round RT-PCR with the HTBI primer set. MiXCR was run by TCRdb on the multiplex PCR reads, yielding one entry per CDR3 protein. The sample consists of about 380,000 distinct CDR3 sequences, about 15% of them appearing once. Sequencing used blood. The receptors here all came from a woman between 25 and 40 years old with Graves' ophthalmopathy.

This clonotype was counted many times. V usage is TRBV30 and J usage is TRBJ2-7; tentatively, D is TRBD1 or TRBD2 (5 bases each). The CDR3 is made up of 15 amino acids. Germline V gene sequence: CDR1 GTSNPN, CDR2 SVGIG (reference sequence). V was shortened by 0 bases and J by 1 base, with 13 bases between the two germline ends. The CDR3 reads CAWSVSGHPSYEQYF. CDR3 coding DNA: TGTGCCTGGAGTGTAAGCGGACACCCTTCCTACGAGCAGTACTTC.

The gene calls are TRBV7-8 and TRBJ2-7, with D perhaps matching TRBD1 or TRBD2 (5 bases each). The V gene's germline CDR1 is SGHVS and CDR2 FQNEAQ. Trimming removed 3 bases from V and 0 bases from J, with 21 bases in between. The CDR3 is made up of 18 amino acids. CDR3 sequence: CASSLSGDRDRYSYEQYF. CDR3 DNA: TGTGCCAGCAGCTTGTCAGGAGATCGGGACCGCTACTCCTACGAGCAGTACTTC. Together with reference TRBV7-8 and TRBJ2-7, the CDR3 gives the full variable domain: GAGVSQSPRYKVAKRGQDVALRCDPISGHVSLFWYQQALGQGPEFLTYFQNEAQLDKSGLPSDRFFAERPEGSVSTLKIQRTQQEDSAVYLCASSLSGDRDRYSYEQYFGPGTRLTVT.

This clonotype was found a few times. The chain combines TRBV9 with TRBJ2-7; 8 bases are shared with TRBD1. Unmatched junction bases numbered 10, after V lost 4 bases and J lost 4 bases. CDR1 is SGDLS, CDR2 YYNGEE, per germline. CDR3 length equals 15 residues. In DNA form, the CDR3 reads TGTGCCAGCAGCCCGTCGGGACAGGAGCTGTACGAGCAGTACTTC. Amino acid sequence: CASSPSGQELYEQYF.

Ten or more counts support this clonotype. This chain joins TRBV2 and TRBJ2-7, with 7 bases that match TRBD1. With V trimmed by 4 bases and J by 2 bases, 2 bases remained unmatched. Germline lookup yields CDR1 SNHLY and CDR2 FYNNEI. This CDR3 is built from 13 residues. The CDR3 here is CASSGTGTYEQYF. The CDR3 DNA reads as TGTGCCAGCAGTGGGACAGGTACCTACGAGCAGTACTTC.

V and J are TRBV2 and TRBJ1-1, with no clear D. Trimming pared 1 base from V and 1 base from J, leaving 13 bases between. This CDR3 is built from 16 residues. Germline V gives CDR1 SNHLY, CDR2 FYNNEI. This chain's CDR3 is CASSEGIAWQNTEAFF. CDR3 DNA: TGTGCCAGCAGTGAAGGGATAGCCTGGCAGAACACTGAAGCTTTCTTT. The entire variable domain, with the rest obtained from reference TRBV2 and TRBJ1-1, is as follows: EPEVTQTPSHQVTQMGQEVILRCVPISNHLYFYWYRQILGQKVEFLVSFYNNEISEKSEIFDDQFSVERPDGSNFTLKIRSTKLEDSAMYFCASSEGIAWQNTEAFFGQGTRLTVV.

This chain links TRBV14 with TRBJ1-6, with D hard to call. This CDR3 is built from 15 residues. With 5 bases removed from V and 9 bases from J, the gap between germline ends came to 17 bases. CDR1 is SGHDN, CDR2 FVKESK, per germline. The CDR3: CASSARSTRISPLHF. The DNA for the CDR3 is TGTGCCAGCAGCGCAAGATCCACTCGAATTTCACCCCTCCACTTT.

The table lists this clonotype with many counts. The chain joins TRBV6-6 to TRBJ1-5; 9 nucleotides match TRBD1. V lost 2 bases to trimming and J lost 4 bases; unmatched junction nucleotides: 6. Germline loops: CDR1 MNHNY, CDR2 SVGAGI (reference sequence). The CDR3 length is 16 residues. As DNA, the CDR3 is TGTGCCAGCAGTTACCCGTCGACAGGGGGAAATCAGCCCCAGCATTTT. Amino acid sequence: CASSYPSTGGNQPQHF.

Notes on this clonotype: With a much larger clone just one base away, this may be a read error. Here the CDR3 omits its conserved ending phenylalanine or tryptophan, so a read error is the likely source. The chain employs TRBV20-1 and TRBJ1-1, with D perhaps TRBD1 (5 bases). V was trimmed by 0 bases and J by 0 bases, leaving 5 bases between them. The CDR3 is 13 residues long. The germline CDR1 and CDR2 sequences are DFQATT and SNEGSKA (reference sequence). The CDR3 sequence: CSARETVNTEAFV. In DNA, the CDR3 is TGCAGTGCTAGAGAGACAGTGAACACTGAAGCTTTCGTT.

This clonotype was seen at least ten times. The chain couples TRBV12-3 or TRBV12-4 to TRBJ2-2; D tentatively fits TRBD1 or TRBD2 (7 bases each). Deletions cut 8 bases from V and 4 bases from J, with 20 bases between. The CDR3 sequence is 16 residues long. The CDR3 bases are TGTGCCAGCCACCGCGGGCCCAGGGGGGGCACCGGGGAGCTGTTTTTT. Amino acid sequence: CASHRGPRGGTGELFF.

The table lists this clonotype with a few counts. The genes are TRBV29-1 and TRBJ2-7; perhaps TRBD1 as D (5 bases). The CDR3 loop spans 13 amino acids. The V gene's germline CDR1 is SQVTM and CDR2 ANQGSEA. V lost 4 bases and J lost 6, with 16 bases in between. For the CDR3, the DNA is TGCAGCGTTGTCCAGGGTGGATGGAGCGAGCAGTACTTC. Amino acids: CSVVQGGWSEQYF.

This chain links TRBV20-1 with TRBJ1-5, with a weak D call TRBD1 (5 bases). Germline V gene sequence: CDR1 DFQATT, CDR2 SNEGSKA (reference sequence). The CDR3 is 16 residues long. The ends were cut back, 0 bases at V and 4 bases at J, with 16 bases in the middle. In DNA, the CDR3 is TGCAGTGCTAGAGATTCTGGACGGGGCGGGAATCAGCCCCAGCATTTT. It yields the protein CSARDSGRGGNQPQHF.

V is TRBV4-1 and J is TRBJ2-5; weak D call: TRBD1 (6 bases). The ends were cut back, 0 bases at V and 4 bases at J, with 18 bases in the middle. The CDR3 covers 17 residues. Germline CDR1 and CDR2: MGHRA and YSYEKL. The CDR3 is CASSQDPPQGSRETQYF. Here the CDR3 DNA reads TGCGCCAGCAGCCAAGATCCCCCTCAGGGGAGTAGAGAGACCCAGTACTTC.

The rearrangement links TRBV13 to TRBJ1-2, with 10 bases that match TRBD1. After removal of 6 bases from V and 4 bases from J, the junction contained 8 bases not matched to a gene. The CDR3 has 15 residues. Germline assignment: CDR1 PRHDT and CDR2 FYEKMQ (reference sequence). The DNA of the CDR3 is TGTGCCAGCAGTGGACAGGGGGGCTTCCTCTATGGCTACACCTTC. It is translated as CASSGQGGFLYGYTF.

This clonotype was seen ten or more times. The chain employs TRBV6-1 and TRBJ2-4; perhaps TRBD1 as D (6 bases). The CDR3 covers 14 residues. The ends were cut back, 5 bases at V and 4 bases at J, with 12 bases in the middle. The germline CDR1 and CDR2 sequences are MNHNS and SASEGT. DNA of the CDR3: TGTGCCAGCAGTCTGCGGACAGATAAAAACATTCAGTACTTC. This encodes CASSLRTDKNIQYF.

This chain links TRBV6-1 with TRBJ2-2, with D possibly called TRBD1 or TRBD2 (5 bases each). The V end was cut by 3 bases, the J end by 4 bases, with 18 bases between. This CDR3 has 17 residues. CDR1 is MNHNS, CDR2 SASEGT, per germline. CDR3 region: CASSDLTAGGTTGELFF. The CDR3 DNA is TGTGCCAGCAGTGATCTGACAGCCGGAGGTACCACCGGGGAGCTGTTTTTT.

There are many counts of this clonotype. The rearrangement joins TRBV28 to TRBJ2-7; D not certain. Trimming pared 3 bases from V and 3 bases from J, leaving 15 bases between. This CDR3 has 15 residues. From germline, CDR1 is MDHEN and CDR2 SYDVKM. Written as DNA, the CDR3 is TGTGCCAGCAGTTTGCAGGTGGTGCCCCTCTACGAGCAGTACTTC. Translation gives CASSLQVVPLYEQYF.

This clonotype was detected ten times or more. The chain has TRBV5-1 and TRBJ2-2, with 9 bases identical to TRBD1. Germline values: CDR1 SGHRS, CDR2 YFSETQ. CDR3 length equals 15 residues. V was pared by 0 bases and J by 13 bases, with 10 bases of the junction left unmatched. CDR3 sequence reads: CASSLEGTGPQWLFF. The CDR3 nucleotides read TGCGCCAGCAGCTTGGAGGGGACAGGGCCCCAGTGGCTGTTTTTT. The entire variable domain, with the rest obtained from reference TRBV5-1 and TRBJ2-2, is as follows: KAGVTQTPRYLIKTRGQQVTLSCSPISGHRSVSWYQQTPGQGLQFLFEYFSETQRNKGNFPGRFSGRQFSNSRSEMNVSTLELGDSALYLCASSLEGTGPQWLFFGEGSRLTVL.

This clonotype was observed many times. V is TRBV7-2 and J is TRBJ1-2, with 9 bases that match TRBD1. The CDR3 runs 17 residues. Germline CDR1 is SGHTA and CDR2 is FQGNSA. Unmatched junction bases numbered 14, after V lost 4 bases and J lost 5 bases. In nucleotides, the CDR3 is TGTGCCAGCAGCTCGAGGGACAGGGAAGGGCTCTTTTATGGCTACACCTTC. Protein sequence: CASSSRDREGLFYGYTF.

This clonotype has a count of ten or more. CDR3 DNA sequence: TGTGCCAGCACCGAAAAACTAGGGGCGTTCTATGGCTACACCTTC. Protein sequence: CASTEKLGAFYGYTF. The chain recombines TRBV6-1 with TRBJ1-2; possible D gene TRBD1, 5 bases. Between the trimmed V and J ends, which lost 7 bases and 4 bases, there was a span of 19 bases. From germline, CDR1 is MNHNS and CDR2 SASEGT. This CDR3 is 15 amino acids long.

With respect to this clonotype: With a much larger clone just one base away, this may be a read error. This chain links TRBV5-6 with TRBJ2-3; perhaps D is TRBD1 or TRBD2 (5 bases each). The germline V and J ends were trimmed by 5 bases and 7 bases, with 14 bases remaining between them. CDR3 length: 13 amino acids. Germline CDR1 reads SGHDT; CDR2 reads YYEEEE. The CDR3, as DNA: TGTGCCAGCAGACGAGGGGCCGTACATACGCAGTATTTT. It translates to CASRRGAVHTQYF.

This chain links TRBV11-3 with TRBJ2-1; 8 nucleotides line up with TRBD1. Germline V gene sequence: CDR1 SGHNT, CDR2 YENEEA. The ends lost 5 bases at V and 1 base at J; junction bases unmatched: 4. The CDR3 totals 15 residues. CDR3 residues: CASSIRQGSYNEQFF. CDR3 nucleotides: TGTGCCAGCAGCATCCGACAGGGGTCCTACAATGAGCAGTTCTTC.

The chain has TRBV3-1 and TRBJ2-1; 11 bases are a match to TRBD2. With V trimmed by 0 bases and J by 7 bases, 8 bases remained unmatched. The CDR3 has 17 residues. From germline, CDR1 is LGHDT and CDR2 YNNKEL (reference sequence). CDR3: CASSQDLVAGGRNEQFF. In DNA, the CDR3 is TGTGCCAGCAGCCAAGATTTGGTAGCGGGGGGGCGTAATGAGCAGTTCTTC.

This clonotype has a handful of counts. The chain uses TRBV9 and TRBJ2-7; D ambiguous. The germline V gene encodes CDR1 SGDLS and CDR2 YYNGEE. V was trimmed by 0 bases and J by 0 bases, leaving 7 bases between them. The length of the CDR3 is 14 residues. CDR3 bases: TGTGCCAGCAGCGTAGCTCTGGCCTCCTACGAGCAGTACTTC. Residues: CASSVALASYEQYF.

The chain is built from TRBV9 and TRBJ2-7; D possibly corresponds to TRBD1 (5 bases). The germline V and J ends were trimmed by 1 base and 0 bases, with 8 bases remaining between them. Germline V CDR1 and CDR2: SGDLS, YYNGEE. The CDR3 extends over 14 amino acids. This chain's CDR3 is CASSVYDSSYEQYF. DNA for the CDR3: TGTGCCAGCAGCGTATATGACAGCTCCTACGAGCAGTACTTC. The full variable domain, in which reference TRBV9 and TRBJ2-7 provide the parts outside the CDR3, is DSGVTQTPKHLITATGQRVTLRCSPRSGDLSVYWYQQSLDQGLQFLIQYYNGEERAKGNILERFSAQQFPDLHSELNLSSLELGDSALYFCASSVYDSSYEQYFGPGTRLTVT.

This rearrangement joins TRBV28 to TRBJ1-1; 12 bases map to TRBD1. The CDR3 has 16 residues. Unmatched junction bases numbered 9, after V lost 5 bases and J lost 5 bases. Germline V CDR1 and CDR2: MDHEN, SYDVKM. CDR3 protein: CASSPGTGGARTEAFF. The CDR3 nucleotides read TGTGCCAGCAGTCCCGGGACAGGGGGCGCACGGACTGAAGCTTTCTTT.

This chain uses TRBV12-3 or TRBV12-4 with TRBJ1-1, with a weak D call TRBD1 (6 bases). V was cut by 2 bases and J by 0 bases, with 16 bases left in between. This CDR3 region has 17 residues. CDR3 region: CASSLWGGRQMNTEAFF. In DNA, the CDR3 is TGTGCCAGCAGTTTATGGGGGGGCAGACAAATGAACACTGAAGCTTTCTTT.

This clonotype has ten or more counts. The chain employs TRBV18 and TRBJ2-7; 7 bases agree with TRBD1. V lost 4 bases and J lost 4; bases outside the gene matches: 1. Germline V gene lookup returns CDR1 KGHSH and CDR2 LQKENI. This CDR3 contains 12 residues. The DNA for the CDR3 is TGTGCCAGCTCACGGGACAGATACGAGCAGTACTTC. It specifies CASSRDRYEQYF.

This clonotype appeared many times. The chain combines TRBV3-1 with TRBJ1-1; weak D call: TRBD1 (5 bases). V lost 3 bases and J 10 bases, leaving 21 bases between the germline ends. Germline values: CDR1 LGHDT, CDR2 YNNKEL (reference sequence). The CDR3 length is 15 residues. CDR3 DNA sequence: TGTGCCAGCAGCCACCCCGACAGCCGGGGAGTGGGAGCTTTCTTT. Residues: CASSHPDSRGVGAFF. Full variable domain (outside the CDR3, taken from reference TRBV3-1 and TRBJ1-1): DTAVSQTPKYLVTQMGNDKSIKCEQNLGHDTMYWYKQDSKKFLKIMFSYNNKELIINETVPNRFSPKSPDKAHLNLHINSLELGDSAVYFCASSHPDSRGVGAFFGQGTRLTVV.

This clonotype was seen repeatedly, ten times or more. This rearrangement joins TRBV7-9 to TRBJ2-7; D uncertain. This CDR3 is built from 12 residues. Between the trimmed V and J ends, which lost 5 bases and 4 bases, there was a span of 9 bases. Germline CDR1 SEHNR, CDR2 FQNEAQ (reference sequence). This chain's CDR3 is CASSPEKYEQYF. The CDR3 DNA reads TGTGCCAGCAGCCCAGAAAAATACGAGCAGTACTTC.